This T cell receptor (beta chain) was observed in a study of blood T cell repertoires in COVID-19. At the level of the study: Whether acute or convalescent, the COVID-19 samples came from the United States, Italy and Spain. PBMCs, B-cell-depleted T cells, or T cells were the source of the cDNA or gDNA that made up the material.

Germline loops: CDR1 SNHLY, CDR2 FYNNEI. V was pared by 7 bases and J by 0 bases, with 13 bases between. The CDR3 contains 14 residues. Per the original data handling: Amplification from reference gene primers served as the basis for estimated nucleated cell counts. TCRdb's copy holds only in-frame clones and misses some; the assay was immunoSEQ multiplex PCR. The V and J calls and the clone size are those of that table, but D and trimming were determined from the DNA. The sample carries roughly 70,000 clones, over 70% recorded once. This TCR came from a man aged 45-60 years with active COVID-19. The V gene is TRBV2, the J gene TRBJ2-7; D might be TRBD2 (6 bases). Sequenced sample: peripheral blood. The CDR3 nucleotides read TGTGCCAGCACTGGGGACGGGAGCTCCTACGAGCAGTACTTC. It encodes CASTGDGSSYEQYF.